This T cell receptor (beta chain) stems from a study of regulatory T cells in long-lasting Graves disease. Overall study results and limits: Persistent disease was characterized by preferential usage of TRBV28, TRBJ1-2 and TRBJ2-5.

With iRepertoire HTBI primers and Arm-PCR of CDR3 regions, TCR beta libraries were built. TCRdb analysed the multiplex PCR reads with MiXCR anew, one entry per CDR3 protein. The data show about 470,000 distinct CDR3 sequences, with about a fifth seen just once and approximately 8% held by the top ten. This clonotype occurred a few times. Its antigen is not known. Indicated time point: persistent/refractory GD, antithyroid drugs over 5 years with positive TRAb. PBMC-extracted RNA yielded the TCR library. Diagnosing Graves' disease relied on the American Thyroid Association guidelines. Germline-derived CDR1 and CDR2 are LNHNV and YYDKDF (reference sequence). Trimming took off 0 bases at V and 6 bases at J, with 17 bases between the two ends. The CDR3 totals 16 residues.

Sample: peripheral blood mononuclear cells (PBMCs), taken when the disease was refractory, from a patient treated with antithyroid drugs. The V and J genes are TRBV15 and TRBJ1-2; TRBD1 is a possible D gene (6 bases). The origin of this receptor is a female donor with Graves disease. CDR3 nucleotides: TGTGCCACCAGCAGAGATCGGAACGGGGGGCGAAATGGCTACACCTTC. Translating it yields CATSRDRNGGRNGYTF.